This T cell receptor beta chain was documented in a study of human CD8 memory T cell subsets (dated by TCRdb to the early 2020s). Concerning the study at large: The clonal relationships among stem-like (TSTEM), progenitor exhausted-like (TPEX) and effector memory CD8+ T cell subsets were assessed by comparing the TCRbeta repertoires of these subsets. TCRbeta repertoires were obtained from TSTEM, TPEX and effector memory subsets contributed by each of more than five donors. Findings and caveats that apply to the study as a whole: TSTEM and TPEX subsets showed similarly high normalized Shannon-Wiener diversity, whereas effector memory subsets were comparatively less diverse. Based on Chao1 estimates, TSTEM subsets appeared to have greater repertoire diversity than TPEX subsets, which could potentially reflect a broader range of specificities. Clonotypes were shared with effector memory cells by both stem-like subsets, but only minimal overlap was found between TSTEM and TPEX repertoires, suggesting distinct antigen spectra. Sequencing was limited to TCRbeta chains, and the repertoire comparisons were based on six donors analyzed with paired t-tests and Bonferroni correction.

In the absence of a count, this clonotype is rated medium-sized (0.01 to 0.1%) from its frequency. What antigen it recognizes has not been identified. CCR7+ PD-1- TIGIT- cells were the ones classified as stem-like memory CD8+ T cells (TSTEM). Density gradient separation was used to isolate peripheral blood mononuclear cells from buffy coats of healthy donors. The study enriched total CD8+ T cells through negative magnetic separation using EasySep or MojoSort CD8+ T cell isolation kits. For each subset, total RNA was extracted using an RNeasy Mini Kit from duplicate vials of 150,000 sorted CD8+ T cells. The PBMCs were used fresh or after being cryopreserved in fetal bovine serum with about 10% DMSO. Fluorescence-activated cell sorting on a FACSAria III was used to sort the CD8+ T cell subsets to purity. The CDR3 measures 15 amino acids from cysteine to phenylalanine. A DNA sequence was not provided. The germline V gene (reference sequence) specifies MNHNY as CDR1 and SVGAGI as CDR2.

Sequencing used a NextSeq 550. A Human TCR Profiling Kit was used to prepare UMI-labeled 5' RACE TCRbeta libraries. Every TCRbeta library was prepared in parallel with an identical number of PCR cycles. The authors' analysis ran thus. Between roughly 2,700 and 18,000 functional CDR3beta clonotypes were contained in each TCRbeta library. MIGEC 1.2.9 was used for UMI extraction and consensus assembly, with a minimum of three reads required per UMI. In-frame CDR3beta repertoires were extracted with MiXCR 3.0.3. Diversity metrics were computed in VDJtools 1.2.1 after downsampling each sample to 42,000 randomly selected UMIs. Repertoire overlap metrics D, R and F2 were calculated in VDJtools for the top 3,000 clones of each sample pair. One entry per CDR3 protein sequence results from the TCRdb reprocessing of the reads, with DNA left out. TCRdb's processing, not the authors', yielded these V and J calls. The sample table includes roughly 16,000 distinct CDR3 sequences. Approximately 6% of the sample rests with the top ten.

The chain uses TRBV6-6 and TRBJ1-5. This TCR was sampled from a human donor in good health. The sequenced material came from CD8+ stem-like memory T cells (TSCM and TCM) sorted from PBMCs. Per the publication, the cell subset or site label means: stem-like memory CD8 T cells (TSTEM), CCR7+ PD-1- TIGIT-. For the CDR3, the sequence is CASSYSSGSNQPQHF.